This T cell receptor (beta chain) was identified in a study of T cells after yellow fever vaccination (dated by TCRdb to about 2019). Some background on the complete study: Libraries from fractions with low cell numbers were prepared with the SMART-Seq v4 Ultra Low Input RNA kit. Bulk TCR alpha and beta repertoires were sequenced longitudinally to track T-cell clones before and after primary and booster YFV17D yellow fever vaccination. Two healthy male donors made up the cohort, one aged 18 to 29 years and the other aged 30 to 40 years. Blood was collected at multiple timepoints before and after primary and secondary immunization, and bulk PBMC replicates and cell subsets were isolated. What the research found in general, with its limitations: After the booster, most clones that had expanded after primary vaccination were detected again (nearly 97% of CD4 and 70% to 90% of CD8), suggesting broad maintenance of memory. Computational filtering was needed because FACS-sorted repertoires could contain abundant contaminating clonotypes from the bulk population. Compared with the primary T-cell response, the secondary T-cell response was weaker but faster, peaking on day 5 rather than day 15. A small fraction of clonotypes appeared in both the CD4 and CD8 compartments, likely as a result of convergent recombination. Only a couple of donors were included in the study, so the extent to which the findings can be generalized is limited.

Synthesis of TCR cDNA relied on 5'RACE template switching, a step that introduced a universal primer site along with unique molecular identifiers. Priming of cDNA synthesis was performed from both the TCR alpha and TCR beta constant segments. Two PCR steps were used to amplify libraries, with sample barcodes and sequencing adapters being added in the second step. Sequencing of libraries was done on Illumina HiSeq 2500 (2x100 bp) or NovaSeq (2x150 bp). In the paper's pipeline: Demultiplexing of reads and collapsing into UMI consensus sequences were performed with MIGEC, and V(D)J alignment was carried out with MiXCR. Clonotypes responding to the vaccine were identified with edgeR on replicate PBMC samples, with the criteria of FDR below 0.01 and a log2 fold change above 5 up to day 15. CD4 or CD8 identity was assigned to each bulk clonotype according to whether the clonotype was present at higher abundance in the sequenced CD4 repertoire or the sequenced CD8 repertoire. TCRdb applied fastp at Q25 and MiXCR to the public reads, then kept only in-frame beta chains. One record per CDR3 amino acid sequence lists the most common genes and DNA. What appears here as the V and J calls and clone size reflects TCRdb's work, not the paper's. For this sample the table gives hundreds of thousands of distinct CDR3 sequences, of which about a sixth were detected only once. The ten largest make up approximately 15% of the sample.

Regarding this clonotype: Its recognized antigen is unknown. One base away there is no much larger clone; base qualities are not given.

V is cut back by 7 bases and J by 0 bases, with 4 bases in the junction unmatched. The CDR3 runs 15 residues from the cysteine to the phenylalanine. The read is trimmed to its CDR3 DNA, 45 bases read in frame from base 1. CDR1 and CDR2, per the germline V gene, are ENHRY and SYGVKD. The treatment or condition label of this sample denotes: live attenuated yellow fever vaccine strain. At each blood-draw timepoint, two biological replicates of bulk PBMCs were collected. A standard Ficoll-Paque protocol was used to isolate PBMCs from peripheral blood. TriZol was used to extract RNA from bulk PBMCs, CD4 and CD8 fractions, and dextramer-positive and dextramer-negative fractions.

This receptor chain uses TRBV10-3 and TRBJ1-3; 9 junctional bases match TRBD1. This specimen was PBMCs, taken around 5 days after the first yellow fever vaccination. The origin of this receptor is a man aged 18 to 29 who received the YFV17D yellow fever vaccine. The CDR3 loop reads CAITDRGSSGNTIYF. The bases read TGTGCCATCACTGACAGGGGGAGCTCTGGAAACACCATATATTTT.